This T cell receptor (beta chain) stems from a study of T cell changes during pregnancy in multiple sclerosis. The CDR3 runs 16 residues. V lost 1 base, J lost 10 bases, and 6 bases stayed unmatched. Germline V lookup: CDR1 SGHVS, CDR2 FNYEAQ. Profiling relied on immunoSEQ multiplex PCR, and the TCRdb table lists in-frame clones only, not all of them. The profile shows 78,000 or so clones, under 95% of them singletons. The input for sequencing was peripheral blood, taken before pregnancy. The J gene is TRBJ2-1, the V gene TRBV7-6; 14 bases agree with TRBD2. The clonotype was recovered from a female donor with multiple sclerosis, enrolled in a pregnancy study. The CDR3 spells CASSLGLAGGPSEQFF. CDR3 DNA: TGTGCCAGCAGCTTAGGACTAGCGGGAGGGCCCTCGGAGCAGTTCTTC.